The sequence of this T cell receptor (beta chain) was determined in a study of shared clonotypes between healthy human individuals. CDR1 and CDR2 (germline): SGHTA, FQGNSA. Trimming pared 2 bases from V and 11 bases from J, leaving 15 bases between. This CDR3 is built from 13 residues. A deep-level run was used for the assay. Original data processing: Because ImmunoSEQ provided only junction sequences with no quality scores, the filtering differed. Sequenced by immunoSEQ multiplex PCR; TCRdb stores in-frame clones only, minus some. For V, J and clone size, that table is used; D and trimming come from the DNA. The sample shows about half a million clones, approximately 80% of them seen only once.

The chain combines TRBV7-2 with TRBJ2-5; D tentatively fits TRBD1 or TRBD2 (5 bases each). Sequences were obtained from PBMCs. The TCR originated in a woman in her 40s in good health. Some clones in this sample may be carry-over from other donors' samples. CDR3 amino acids: CASSLHGTREQYF. In DNA, the CDR3 is TGTGCCAGCAGCTTACATGGGACCCGAGAGCAGTACTTC.